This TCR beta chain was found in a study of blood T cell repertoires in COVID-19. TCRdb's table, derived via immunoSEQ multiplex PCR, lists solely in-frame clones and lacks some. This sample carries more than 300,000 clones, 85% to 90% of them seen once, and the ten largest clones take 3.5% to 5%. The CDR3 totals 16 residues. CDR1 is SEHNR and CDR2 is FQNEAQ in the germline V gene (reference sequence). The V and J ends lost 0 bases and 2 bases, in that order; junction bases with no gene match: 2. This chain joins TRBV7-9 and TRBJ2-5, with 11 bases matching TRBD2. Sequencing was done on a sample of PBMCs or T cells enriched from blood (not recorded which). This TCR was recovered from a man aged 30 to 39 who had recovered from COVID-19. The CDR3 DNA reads TGTGCCAGCAGCTTAGCGGGACTAGCGGAGCAAGAGACCCAGTACTTC. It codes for CASSLAGLAEQETQYF.